This TCR beta chain was obtained from a study of regulatory T cells in long-lasting Graves disease. Study in general: The definition of persistent Graves' disease was over 5 years of antithyroid drugs with positive TSH receptor antibodies.

Germline values: CDR1 MNHGY, CDR2 SVAAGI. Trimming shortened V by 3 bases and J by 2 bases, and 7 bases separated the two germline ends. This CDR3 is built from 13 residues. In this sample, this clonotype turned up a few times. This sequence may be a read error, since a much larger clone differs from it by one base. As to time point: persistent/refractory GD, antithyroid drugs over 5 years with positive TRAb. PBMCs provided the RNA from which the TCR library was made. With iRepertoire HTBI primers and Arm-PCR of CDR3 regions, TCR beta libraries were built. TCRdb re-called the multiplex PCR reads through MiXCR, storing one row per CDR3 protein. The sample yields 420,000 or so distinct CDR3 sequences, 23% seen once.

The chain has TRBV6-9 and TRBJ1-2; D uncertain. This receptor was taken from a female donor with Graves disease. The sample here was peripheral blood mononuclear cells (PBMCs), taken when the disease was refractory, from a patient treated with antithyroid drugs. CDR3 in DNA: TGTGCCAGCAGTTACACGGAAAACTATGGCTACACCTTC. It yields the protein CASSYTENYGYTF.